The rows below give T cell receptor beta chains drawn from one sample of a study of shared clonotypes between healthy human individuals. The data were produced by immunoSEQ multiplex PCR, yet TCRdb's version contains in-frame clones alone and is incomplete. Here the sample spans fewer than 3 million clones, about 90% being singletons. The sample consisted of naive CD4+ T cells from PBMCs. Receptors originate from a man aged 18-30 years in good health. Some clones in this sample may be carry-over from other donors' samples. CDR3s include the opening cysteine and the closing phenylalanine or tryptophan. The D gene is left open where the match is weak. The size of a clone is reported for some rows only, either as once, few or many, or as a class for expanded clones.

j_gene: TRBJ2-7; d_gene: .; abundance: .; v_gene: TRBV6-6; CDR3nt: TGTGCCAGCAGTCAAACAGAGTACGAGCAGTACTTC; CDR3aa: CASSQTEYEQYF
j_gene: TRBJ1-1; d_gene: .; abundance: .; v_gene: TRBV7-9; CDR3nt: TGTGCCAGCAGCCCGAGGGGGATGAACACTGAAGCTTTCTTT; CDR3aa: CASSPRGMNTEAFF
j_gene: TRBJ2-5; d_gene: .; abundance: .; v_gene: TRBV18; CDR3nt: TGTGCCAGCTCACCACGGAGAGGGATGGGAGAAGAGACCCAGTACTTC; CDR3aa: CASSPRRGMGEETQYF
j_gene: TRBJ2-3; d_gene: TRBD2; abundance: .; v_gene: TRBV4-3; CDR3nt: TGCGCCAGCAGCCAACAATCGAAGGGGAGGGCTTCAGATACGCAGTATTTT; CDR3aa: CASSQQSKGRASDTQYF
j_gene: TRBJ1-2; d_gene: .; abundance: .; v_gene: TRBV19; CDR3nt: TGTGCCAGTAGTACCCGACCGAGTAACTATGGCTACACCTTC; CDR3aa: CASSTRPSNYGYTF
j_gene: TRBJ2-1; d_gene: TRBD2; abundance: .; v_gene: TRBV6-5; CDR3nt: TGTGCCAGCAGACCAAGCGGGAGGGCCAAGGAGCAGTTCTTC; CDR3aa: CASRPSGRAKEQFF
j_gene: TRBJ1-1; d_gene: .; abundance: .; v_gene: TRBV7-2; CDR3nt: TGTGCCAGCAGCTTAGCGTTTGGGGGGGGAGTAGACACTGAAGCTTTCTTT; CDR3aa: CASSLAFGGGVDTEAFF
j_gene: TRBJ2-7; d_gene: .; abundance: .; v_gene: TRBV7-9; CDR3nt: TGTGCCAGCAGCTTAACGGGGCCCGTCGCCTACGAGCAGTACTTC; CDR3aa: CASSLTGPVAYEQYF
j_gene: TRBJ2-1; d_gene: .; abundance: .; v_gene: TRBV9; CDR3nt: TGTGCCAGCAGCCTAAACGTCGACAATGAGCAGTTCTTC; CDR3aa: CASSLNVDNEQFF
j_gene: TRBJ1-1; d_gene: TRBD1; abundance: .; v_gene: TRBV18; CDR3nt: TGTGCCAGCTCACCACCCGGGACAGGGTTCATGAACACTGAAGCTTTCTTT; CDR3aa: CASSPPGTGFMNTEAFF
j_gene: TRBJ2-7; d_gene: .; abundance: .; v_gene: TRBV2; CDR3nt: TGTGCCAGCAGTGAAGCGAGGGCCACCGGCTTC; CDR3aa: CASSEARATGF
j_gene: TRBJ2-7; d_gene: .; abundance: .; v_gene: TRBV6-1; CDR3nt: TGTGCCAGCAGAGGGGGGGGCAGCTCCTACGAGCAGTACTTC; CDR3aa: CASRGGGSSYEQYF
j_gene: TRBJ2-2; d_gene: .; abundance: .; v_gene: TRBV10-3; CDR3nt: TGTGCCATCAGTGAGTCAGACGACACCGGGGAGCTGTTTTTT; CDR3aa: CAISESDDTGELFF
j_gene: TRBJ1-1; d_gene: .; abundance: .; v_gene: TRBV5-4; CDR3nt: TGTGCCAGCACTTCCGGACTTATGAACACTGAAGCTTTCTTT; CDR3aa: CASTSGLMNTEAFF
j_gene: TRBJ2-7; d_gene: TRBD2; abundance: .; v_gene: TRBV28; CDR3nt: TGTGCCAGCACGGGAGGGGACTTATATTACGAGCAGTACTTC; CDR3aa: CASTGGDLYYEQYF
j_gene: TRBJ2-5; d_gene: .; abundance: .; v_gene: TRBV19; CDR3nt: TGTGCCACCAAAGGCCTGGGGCGAAACCAAGAGACCCAGTACTTC; CDR3aa: CATKGLGRNQETQYF
j_gene: TRBJ1-1; d_gene: TRBD1; abundance: few; v_gene: TRBV30; CDR3nt: TGTGCCTGGAATCTAGGACAGGGAGGAGGGACTGAAGCTTTCTTT; CDR3aa: CAWNLGQGGGTEAFF
j_gene: TRBJ2-3; d_gene: TRBD2; abundance: .; v_gene: TRBV5-4; CDR3nt: TGTGCCAGCAGCCTTACTAGCGGCACAGATACGCAGTATTTT; CDR3aa: CASSLTSGTDTQYF
j_gene: TRBJ2-5; d_gene: TRBD1; abundance: .; v_gene: TRBV29-1; CDR3nt: TGCAGCGTCGTACAGGGGGCTGAGACCCAGTACTTC; CDR3aa: CSVVQGAETQYF
j_gene: TRBJ2-3; d_gene: TRBD2; abundance: .; v_gene: TRBV28; CDR3nt: TGTGCCAGCAGTTTTGTGACGACTAGCGGAGATACGCAGTATTTT; CDR3aa: CASSFVTTSGDTQYF
j_gene: TRBJ2-1; d_gene: .; abundance: .; v_gene: TRBV18; CDR3nt: TGTGCCAGCTCACCAATGCGGAATGAGCAGTTCTTC; CDR3aa: CASSPMRNEQFF
j_gene: TRBJ2-3; d_gene: .; abundance: .; v_gene: TRBV6-1; CDR3nt: TGTGCCAGCAGGCGGTTGCGGGCAGATACGCAGTATTTT; CDR3aa: CASRRLRADTQYF
j_gene: TRBJ2-3; d_gene: .; abundance: .; v_gene: TRBV27; CDR3nt: TGTGCCAGCAACCTCCGCCGTAAGGGCACAGATACGCAGTATTTT; CDR3aa: CASNLRRKGTDTQYF
j_gene: TRBJ2-7; d_gene: .; abundance: .; v_gene: TRBV2; CDR3nt: TGTGCCAGCAGTGCGGGGGAGGAACGCGAGCAGTACTTC; CDR3aa: CASSAGEEREQYF
j_gene: TRBJ2-3; d_gene: .; abundance: once; v_gene: TRBV5-1; CDR3nt: TGCGCCAGCAGCAACTCAGATACGCAGTATTTT; CDR3aa: CASSNSDTQYF
j_gene: TRBJ1-4; d_gene: .; abundance: .; v_gene: TRBV18; CDR3nt: TGTGCCAGCTCACCACGGTCGGAAAATGAAAAACTGTTTTTT; CDR3aa: CASSPRSENEKLFF
j_gene: TRBJ1-5; d_gene: .; abundance: .; v_gene: TRBV6-5; CDR3nt: TGTGCCAGCTCCCCCTTTAGCAATCAGCCCCAGCATTTT; CDR3aa: CASSPFSNQPQHF
j_gene: TRBJ1-2; d_gene: .; abundance: .; v_gene: TRBV6-1; CDR3nt: TGTGCCAGCAAAACCGAGCGGGACATTGCTGGCTACACCTTC; CDR3aa: CASKTERDIAGYTF
j_gene: TRBJ2-3; d_gene: .; abundance: .; v_gene: TRBV6-5; CDR3nt: TGTGCCAGCAGTTACTCGGCTCTCACAGATACGCAGTATTTT; CDR3aa: CASSYSALTDTQYF
j_gene: TRBJ1-5; d_gene: .; abundance: .; v_gene: TRBV6-1; CDR3nt: TGTGCCATCCCGGGGGGGGCAAGGGGTCAGCCCCAGCATTTT; CDR3aa: CAIPGGARGQPQHF
j_gene: TRBJ2-1; d_gene: .; abundance: .; v_gene: TRBV5-4; CDR3nt: TGTGCCAGCAGCTTGGTAAACCCCAATGAGCAGTTCTTC; CDR3aa: CASSLVNPNEQFF
j_gene: TRBJ1-3; d_gene: .; abundance: .; v_gene: TRBV28; CDR3nt: TGTGCCAGCAGTAGAGGACAGTTCTCTGGAAACACCATATATTTT; CDR3aa: CASSRGQFSGNTIYF
j_gene: TRBJ1-1; d_gene: .; abundance: few; v_gene: TRBV9; CDR3nt: TGTGCCAGCAGCGTAGACCCCCTATTACGAAACACTGAAGCTTTCTTT; CDR3aa: CASSVDPLLRNTEAFF
j_gene: TRBJ2-7; d_gene: .; abundance: .; v_gene: TRBV5-5; CDR3nt: TGTGCCAGCAGCCTGACTATTCACCTCAACGAGCAGTACTTC; CDR3aa: CASSLTIHLNEQYF
j_gene: TRBJ2-7; d_gene: .; abundance: .; v_gene: TRBV28; CDR3nt: TGTGCCAGCAGTTCGTTTGTCACCGAGCAGTACTTC; CDR3aa: CASSSFVTEQYF
j_gene: TRBJ2-5; d_gene: .; abundance: .; v_gene: TRBV19; CDR3nt: TGTGCCAGTACCCGGGGGATCAACCCCATAGGGGAGACCCAGTACTTC; CDR3aa: CASTRGINPIGETQYF
j_gene: TRBJ1-1; d_gene: .; abundance: .; v_gene: TRBV6-1; CDR3nt: TGTGCCAGCATCCCCGGACTGTTGAACACTGAAGCTTTCTTT; CDR3aa: CASIPGLLNTEAFF
j_gene: TRBJ2-1; d_gene: .; abundance: .; v_gene: TRBV11-1; CDR3nt: TGTGCCAGCACCACCGGCACAGGCTCCTACAATGAGCAGTTCTTC; CDR3aa: CASTTGTGSYNEQFF